The 18 T cell receptor beta chains listed next were all sequenced from one sample in a study of blood T cell repertoires in COVID-19. The data were produced by immunoSEQ multiplex PCR, yet TCRdb's version contains in-frame clones alone and is incomplete. This table has a few hundred thousand clones, about nine tenths appearing once. The sequenced sample consisted of peripheral blood. The receptors shown here come from a man aged 50 or older with acute or convalescent COVID-19.

The gene calls are TRBV30 and TRBJ1-3; D unclear. The CDR3 is 13 amino acids. The V end was cut by 4 bases, the J end by 0 bases, with 7 bases between. Germline values: CDR1 GTSNPN, CDR2 SVGIG (reference sequence). The CDR3 reads CAWTESSGNTIYF. CDR3 DNA sequence: TGTGCCTGGACCGAGAGCTCTGGAAACACCATATATTTT.

The chain couples TRBV5-5 to TRBJ2-1, with D possibly being TRBD2 (5 bases). Trimming stripped 0 bases from V and 2 bases from J, with 15 bases between. This CDR3 contains 17 residues. Germline V gene data show CDR1 as SGHKS and CDR2 as YYEKEE (reference sequence). The CDR3 spells CASSLVPWELPYNEQFF. DNA for the CDR3: TGTGCCAGCAGCTTGGTGCCCTGGGAGTTGCCCTACAATGAGCAGTTCTTC.

The chain recombines TRBV9 with TRBJ1-2, with 10 bases fitting TRBD1. The CDR3 length is 14 residues. The germline V gene encodes CDR1 SGDLS and CDR2 YYNGEE. The V gene end was trimmed by 2 bases and the J gene end by 7 bases; junction bases not matched to a gene: 5. The CDR3 is CASSVGTGVGGYTF. Written as DNA, the CDR3 is TGTGCCAGCAGCGTGGGGACAGGGGTCGGTGGCTACACCTTC.

The genes are TRBV2 and TRBJ1-1; D uncertain. CDR1 is SNHLY and CDR2 is FYNNEI in the germline V gene. The CDR3 runs to 13 residues. Trimming pared 2 bases from V and 3 bases from J, leaving 7 bases between. The CDR3 is CASSELEDTEAFF. The CDR3 region has the DNA TGTGCCAGCAGTGAACTCGAGGACACTGAAGCTTTCTTT.

This chain uses TRBV12-5 with TRBJ2-1; a weak D match, TRBD1 (5 bases). V was shortened by 1 base and J by 8 bases, with 12 bases between the two germline ends. CDR3 length: 14 residues. Germline V gene lookup returns CDR1 LGHNT and CDR2 FRNRAP. CDR3 sequence (DNA): TGTGCTAGTGGTTTGGACCAAAGGGGCGATGAGCAGTTCTTC. Translation gives CASGLDQRGDEQFF.

The V call is TRBV6-5, the J call TRBJ2-5, with 9 nucleotides matching TRBD1. Per the germline V gene, CDR1 is MNHEY and CDR2 is SVGAGI. The CDR3 runs 13 residues. V was clipped by 6 bases and J by 3 bases; unmatched bases: 2. CDR3 amino acids: CASRQGAEETQYF. As DNA, the CDR3 is TGTGCCAGCAGACAGGGGGCCGAAGAGACCCAGTACTTC.

The chain is built from TRBV5-1 and TRBJ1-4; TRBD1 matches 7 bases. J was trimmed by 6 bases and V by 0 bases; bases with no gene match: 5. The CDR3 totals 15 residues. CDR1 SGHRS and CDR2 YFSETQ come from the germline V gene. The CDR3: CASSLGGTEDEKLFF. CDR3 nucleotides: TGCGCCAGCAGCTTGGGGGGGACAGAGGATGAAAAACTGTTTTTT.

The chain uses TRBV3-1 (or the pseudogene TRBV3-2) and TRBJ2-1, with 9 nucleotides matching TRBD1. V lost 8 bases to trimming and J lost 7 bases; unmatched junction nucleotides: 27. This CDR3 has 20 amino acids. Per the germline V gene, CDR1 is LGHDT and CDR2 is YNNKEL (reference sequence). The CDR3 is CASPTRTRAAYRGRVNEQFF. The CDR3 nucleotides are TGTGCCAGCCCTACTCGTACTCGAGCTGCGTACAGGGGGCGTGTGAATGAGCAGTTCTTC.

V is TRBV10-1 and J is TRBJ2-7; 9 bases match TRBD1. J was trimmed by 1 base and V by 3 bases; bases with no gene match: 13. The CDR3 sequence is 18 residues long. Germline lookup yields CDR1 WNHNN and CDR2 SYGVQD (reference sequence). CDR3 residues: CASSDSYGGTGNSYEQYF. In DNA, the CDR3 is TGCGCCAGCAGTGATTCGTACGGCGGGACAGGGAATTCCTACGAGCAGTACTTC.

This chain links TRBV7-9 with TRBJ2-1, with 9 positions matching TRBD2. After removal of 5 bases from V and 4 bases from J, the junction contained 9 bases not matched to a gene. CDR3 length: 16 residues. CDR1 is SEHNR, CDR2 FQNEAQ, per germline (reference sequence). The CDR3 DNA is TGTGCCAGCAGCCCCGGCAAGCGGGGGGTATACAATGAGCAGTTCTTC. It is translated as CASSPGKRGVYNEQFF.

This chain joins TRBV6-6 and TRBJ1-4; D uncertain. The CDR3 is made up of 12 amino acids. V lost 9 bases to trimming and J lost 8 bases, with 13 bases between them. Germline CDR1 reads MNHNY; CDR2 reads SVGAGI (reference sequence). CDR3 coding DNA: TGTGCCAGTGGGAGGGTAGGAGAAAAACTGTTTTTT. This encodes CASGRVGEKLFF.

This rearrangement joins TRBV10-3 to TRBJ1-4; TRBD1 matches 7 bases. Trimming took 11 bases from V and 3 from J; bases not matched to a gene: 6. Germline loops: CDR1 ENHRY, CDR2 SYGVKD. This CDR3 is 13 amino acids long. Here the CDR3 reads CAAHGTANEKLFF. In DNA, the CDR3 is TGTGCCGCCCACGGGACAGCTAATGAAAAACTGTTTTTT.

The chain combines TRBV5-1 with TRBJ1-2, with TRBD1 matching over 12 bases. Germline CDR1 SGHRS, CDR2 YFSETQ. The CDR3 is made up of 16 amino acids. V gave up 5 bases and J gave up 7 bases; unmatched junction bases: 12. The CDR3 bases are TGCGCCAGCAGTCAACTCCCGGGACAGGGGGCGCGTGGCTACACCTTC. This encodes CASSQLPGQGARGYTF.

The chain couples TRBV7-9 to TRBJ2-1, with no clear D. The CDR3 consists of 13 residues. Trimming removed 0 bases from V and 5 bases from J, with 5 bases in between. CDR1 and CDR2 (germline): SEHNR, FQNEAQ (reference sequence). This CDR3 is CASSLAQNNEQFF. CDR3 bases: TGTGCCAGCAGCTTAGCACAGAACAATGAGCAGTTCTTC.

The gene calls are TRBV19 and TRBJ1-1; D possibly corresponds to TRBD1 (5 bases). The germline V and J ends were trimmed by 5 bases and 1 base, with 8 bases remaining between them. This CDR3 is built from 13 residues. CDR1 and CDR2 from the germline V gene are LNHDA and SQIVND (reference sequence). CDR3: CASSPGPNTEAFF. CDR3 nucleotides: TGTGCCAGTAGTCCAGGGCCGAACACTGAAGCTTTCTTT.

The gene calls are TRBV30 and TRBJ2-1; TRBD1 matches at 9 bases. The CDR3 consists of 14 residues. Germline V gene sequence: CDR1 GTSNPN, CDR2 SVGIG (reference sequence). Trimming took 2 bases from V and 10 from J; bases not matched to a gene: 9. DNA for the CDR3: TGTGCCTGGAGTCCGGGACAGGGAGAACGCGAGCAGTTCTTC. This translates into CAWSPGQGEREQFF.

This chain uses TRBV12-3 or TRBV12-4 with TRBJ1-2; D is unclear. Deletions cut 5 bases from V and 2 bases from J, with 9 bases between. This CDR3 is 13 amino acids long. CDR3: CASSPTRNYGYTF. CDR3 DNA: TGTGCCAGCAGTCCTACTAGGAACTATGGCTACACCTTC.

The V gene is TRBV2, the J gene TRBJ1-1; TRBD1 matches 9 bases. Germline lookup yields CDR1 SNHLY and CDR2 FYNNEI. The CDR3 totals 14 residues. Unmatched junction bases numbered 8, after V lost 9 bases and J lost 3 bases. The CDR3 reads CARKQGAGDTEAFF. CDR3 in DNA: TGTGCCAGAAAACAGGGGGCCGGGGACACTGAAGCTTTCTTT.